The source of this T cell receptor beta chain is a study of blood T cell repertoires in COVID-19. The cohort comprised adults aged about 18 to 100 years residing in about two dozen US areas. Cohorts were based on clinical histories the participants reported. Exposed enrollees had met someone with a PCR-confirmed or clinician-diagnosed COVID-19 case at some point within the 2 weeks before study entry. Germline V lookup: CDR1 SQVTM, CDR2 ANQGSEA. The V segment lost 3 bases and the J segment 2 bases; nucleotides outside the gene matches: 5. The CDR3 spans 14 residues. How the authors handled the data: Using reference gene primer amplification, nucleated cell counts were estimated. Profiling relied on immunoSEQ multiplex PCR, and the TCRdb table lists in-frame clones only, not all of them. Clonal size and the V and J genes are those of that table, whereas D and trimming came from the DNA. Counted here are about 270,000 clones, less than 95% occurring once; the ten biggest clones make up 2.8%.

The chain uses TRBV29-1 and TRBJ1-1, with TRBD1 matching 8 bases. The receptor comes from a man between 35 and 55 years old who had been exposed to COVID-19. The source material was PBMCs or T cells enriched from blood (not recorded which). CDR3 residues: CSVDYRGGNTEAFF. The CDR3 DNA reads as TGCAGCGTTGATTACAGGGGGGGAAACACTGAAGCTTTCTTT. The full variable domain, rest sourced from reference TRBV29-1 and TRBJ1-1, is SAVISQKPSRDICQRGTSLTIQCQVDSQVTMMFWYRQQPGQSLTLIATANQGSEATYESGFVIDKFPISRPNLTFSTLTVSNMSPEDSSIYLCSVDYRGGNTEAFFGQGTRLTVV.